Below, 28 T cell receptor beta chains from the same sample are listed, as sequenced in a study of blood T cell repertoires in COVID-19. Clones were read by immunoSEQ multiplex PCR, and TCRdb kept only the in-frame ones, dropping some. This table has tens of thousands of clones, 65% to 85% appearing once. Source material: peripheral blood. These TCRs come from a human donor with active or convalescent COVID-19. The donor label of this sample is uncertain.

The rearrangement links TRBV5-4 to TRBJ2-1; a possible D gene is TRBD1 (5 bases). This CDR3 contains 11 residues. CDR1 is SGHNT, CDR2 YYREEE, per germline (reference sequence). V lost 0 bases and J lost 12, with 7 bases in between. DNA for the CDR3: TGTGCCAGCAGCTTGGCAGGGCGGCAGTTCTTC. Protein sequence: CASSLAGRQFF.

The V gene is TRBV5-1, the J gene TRBJ1-6; D remains unclear. Germline V gives CDR1 SGHRS, CDR2 YFSETQ. Trimming shortened V by 1 base and J by 8 bases, and 10 bases separated the two germline ends. This CDR3 comprises 14 residues. CDR3 in DNA: TGCGCCAGCAGCTTGCACGGCGGTGATTCACCCCTCCACTTT. Its translation is CASSLHGGDSPLHF.

V gene TRBV4-2 combines with J gene TRBJ2-1; 11 bases are shared with TRBD2. There are 18 residues in the CDR3. Germline assignment: CDR1 LGHNA and CDR2 YNFKEQ. J lost 7 bases, V lost 0 bases, and 11 bases had no gene match. In DNA form, the CDR3 reads TGTGCCAGCAGCCAAGATGGTACTAGCGGGAGAAGGGTTAATGAGCAGTTCTTC. The encoded protein is CASSQDGTSGRRVNEQFF.

This rearrangement joins TRBV5-4 to TRBJ2-7; possibly TRBD1 for D (5 bases). The V end was cut by 4 bases, the J end by 2 bases, with 13 bases between. The CDR3 length is 14 residues. CDR1 SGHNT and CDR2 YYREEE come from the germline V gene (reference sequence). CDR3 amino acids: CASSIRQSPYEQYF. The CDR3 DNA sequence: TGTGCCAGCAGCATCCGACAGAGCCCCTACGAGCAGTACTTC.

The chain has TRBV12-2 and TRBJ2-7; the DNA was not compared with TRBD1, the D call given in the table. TRBV12-2 is flagged as a pseudogene. The CDR3 totals 13 residues. CDR3 residues: CASQDSVPYEQYF. The CDR3, as DNA: TGTGCAAGCCAAGACAGTGTACCCTACGAGCAGTACTTC.

The genes are TRBV7-9 and TRBJ2-1, with 13 bases matching TRBD2. Germline V gives CDR1 SEHNR, CDR2 FQNEAQ (reference sequence). V dropped 5 bases and J dropped 6; count of bases not matched to a gene: 7. The CDR3 consists of 16 residues. The CDR3 DNA sequence: TGTGCCAGCAGCCGTACTAGCGGGAGGGGGGGCAATGAGCAGTTCTTC. Protein product: CASSRTSGRGGNEQFF.

The chain employs TRBV5-4 and TRBJ2-3; 7 bases are a match to TRBD2. The CDR3 sequence is 15 residues long. Germline CDR1 and CDR2: SGHNT and YYREEE (reference sequence). V was clipped by 2 bases and J by 0 bases; unmatched bases: 3. The CDR3 sequence is CASSFSGVSTDTQYF. CDR3 nucleotide sequence: TGTGCCAGCAGCTTCAGCGGGGTCAGCACAGATACGCAGTATTTT.

The chain carries TRBV2 and TRBJ2-2; D possibly corresponds to TRBD2 (5 bases). V was clipped by 0 bases and J by 2 bases, with 7 bases between them. In germline, CDR1 is SNHLY, CDR2 FYNNEI. CDR3 length: 15 amino acids. CDR3 DNA: TGTGCCAGCAGTGAAGCTAGCGTAAACACCGGGGAGCTGTTTTTT. This sequence encodes CASSEASVNTGELFF.

The J gene is TRBJ2-7, the V gene TRBV9; 10 bases align to TRBD1. The CDR3 runs to 16 residues. Germline V gives CDR1 SGDLS, CDR2 YYNGEE. The V and J ends lost 1 base and 2 bases, in that order; junction bases with no gene match: 6. The CDR3 DNA follows: TGTGCCAGCAGCGTACTGGACAGGGGGGTTCCCTACGAGCAGTACTTC. It codes for CASSVLDRGVPYEQYF. The full variable domain, in which reference TRBV9 and TRBJ2-7 provide the parts outside the CDR3, is DSGVTQTPKHLITATGQRVTLRCSPRSGDLSVYWYQQSLDQGLQFLIQYYNGEERAKGNILERFSAQQFPDLHSELNLSSLELGDSALYFCASSVLDRGVPYEQYFGPGTRLTVT.

The chain uses TRBV12-3 or TRBV12-4 and TRBJ1-2, with 8 bases lining up with TRBD1. This CDR3 has 13 residues. The ends lost 5 bases at V and 8 bases at J; junction bases unmatched: 7. CDR3: CASSPSTGVGYTF. The CDR3 DNA follows: TGTGCCAGCAGTCCCTCGACAGGGGTCGGCTACACCTTC.

The chain has TRBV20-1 and TRBJ1-3, with D unclear. This CDR3 is built from 12 residues. Trimming cost V 3 bases and J 8 bases, with 11 bases left between them. The germline V gene has CDR1 DFQATT and CDR2 SNEGSKA (reference sequence). The CDR3 is CSASGPPDTIYF. CDR3 sequence (DNA): TGCAGTGCTAGTGGCCCGCCGGACACCATATATTTT.

The chain carries TRBV9 and TRBJ2-7, with 7 bases that match TRBD2. Germline V CDR1 and CDR2: SGDLS, YYNGEE. The CDR3 extends over 15 amino acids. The V segment lost 0 bases and the J segment 7 bases; nucleotides outside the gene matches: 10. The CDR3 coding sequence is TGTGCCAGCAGCGTAGCGGGCTGGTGGGAGGGTGAGCAGTACTTC. Protein: CASSVAGWWEGEQYF.

The V and J genes are TRBV5-1 and TRBJ1-2, with D uncertain. The CDR3 runs 13 residues. The germline gives CDR1 SGHRS, CDR2 YFSETQ. The V end was cut by 0 bases, the J end by 7 bases, with 10 bases between. CDR3 nucleotide sequence: TGCGCCAGCAGCTTGGCCGTTTCAGTTGGCTACACCTTC. Amino acid sequence: CASSLAVSVGYTF.

The chain recombines TRBV29-1 with TRBJ1-3; a weak D match, TRBD1 (6 bases). CDR3 size: 14 residues. Between the trimmed V and J ends, which lost 7 bases and 7 bases, there was a span of 20 bases. Germline assignment: CDR1 SQVTM and CDR2 ANQGSEA. The CDR3 DNA reads as TGCAGCGCTGGGGCCTCGGGGCAGGGGAACACCATATATTTT. Translating gives CSAGASGQGNTIYF.

J is TRBJ2-1 and V is TRBV5-1, with 13 bases fitting TRBD2. This CDR3 has 15 residues. Germline V lookup: CDR1 SGHRS, CDR2 YFSETQ. With 4 bases clipped from V and 9 bases from J, the junction kept 7 bases outside the gene matches. The CDR3 here is CASSATSGRAGEQFF. Written as DNA, the CDR3 is TGCGCCAGCAGCGCCACTAGCGGGAGGGCCGGTGAGCAGTTCTTC. Based on the CDR3 plus reference TRBV5-1 and TRBJ2-1, the full variable domain is KAGVTQTPRYLIKTRGQQVTLSCSPISGHRSVSWYQQTPGQGLQFLFEYFSETQRNKGNFPGRFSGRQFSNSRSEMNVSTLELGDSALYLCASSATSGRAGEQFFGPGTRLTVL.

The chain is built from TRBV5-1 and TRBJ1-6; 7 bases map to TRBD1. V trimming: 4 bases; J trimming: 7 bases; junction bases outside the gene matches: 8. The CDR3 spans 15 residues. Germline V gene lookup returns CDR1 SGHRS and CDR2 YFSETQ. CDR3 sequence (DNA): TGCGCCAGCAGCCCGGAGACAGGGCGGAATTCACCCCTCCACTTT. It is translated as CASSPETGRNSPLHF. The whole variable domain, remainder taken from reference TRBV5-1 and TRBJ1-6, is KAGVTQTPRYLIKTRGQQVTLSCSPISGHRSVSWYQQTPGQGLQFLFEYFSETQRNKGNFPGRFSGRQFSNSRSEMNVSTLELGDSALYLCASSPETGRNSPLHFGNGTRLTVT.

By share of the sample, this clone is large (0.1 to 1%). The chain recombines TRBV6-2 or TRBV6-3 with TRBJ2-1; D is perhaps TRBD1 (7 bases). The CDR3 has 16 residues. V was clipped by 2 bases and J by 4 bases, with 15 bases between them. Germline-derived CDR1 and CDR2 are MNHEY and SVGEGT. In DNA form, the CDR3 reads TGTGCCAGCAGTTACGGCGGGACAGCCACGTACAATGAGCAGTTCTTC. Its protein is CASSYGGTATYNEQFF.

The chain recombines TRBV6-4 with TRBJ2-3; tentatively, D is TRBD1 (6 bases). Per the germline V gene, CDR1 is MRHNA and CDR2 is SNTAGT. V dropped 10 bases and J dropped 3 bases, with 17 bases sitting between them. The CDR3 contains 14 residues. The CDR3 spells CATSSGQGTDTQYF. CDR3 nucleotide sequence: TGTGCCACGTCGTCAGGCCAGGGGACAGATACGCAGTATTTT.

V gene TRBV9 combines with J gene TRBJ2-7; TRBD2 matches 9 bases. The germline V gene has CDR1 SGDLS and CDR2 YYNGEE. The length of the CDR3 is 15 residues. After removal of 0 bases from V and 6 bases from J, the junction contained 7 bases not matched to a gene. CDR3 residues: CASSVESSGTGEQYF. CDR3 in DNA: TGTGCCAGCAGCGTAGAGTCTAGCGGGACGGGCGAGCAGTACTTC. The full variable domain, its missing parts supplied by reference TRBV9 and TRBJ2-7, is DSGVTQTPKHLITATGQRVTLRCSPRSGDLSVYWYQQSLDQGLQFLIQYYNGEERAKGNILERFSAQQFPDLHSELNLSSLELGDSALYFCASSVESSGTGEQYFGPGTRLTVT.

The CDR3 nucleotides are TGTGCCAGCAGTTACCCCTTGGACAGAACCACCTACGAGCAGTACTTC. Its protein product is CASSYPLDRTTYEQYF. This chain connects TRBV6-2 or TRBV6-3 to TRBJ2-7; D is perhaps TRBD1 (6 bases). The V and J ends lost 2 bases and 2 bases respectively, with 16 bases between them. CDR1 and CDR2 (germline): MNHEY, SVGEGT. CDR3 length: 16 amino acids.

The V and J genes are TRBV28 and TRBJ1-4; weak D call: TRBD1 (6 bases). This CDR3 has 15 residues. Looked up from germline, CDR1 is MDHEN and CDR2 is SYDVKM. Trimming took 6 bases from V and 5 from J, leaving 16 bases between them. The CDR3: CASSTTGRGNEKLFF. In nucleotides, the CDR3 is TGTGCCAGCAGCACCACAGGGAGGGGGAATGAAAAACTGTTTTTT.

This clone was detected once. V and J are TRBV5-1 and TRBJ2-1; the match to TRBD1 covers 8 bases. The CDR3 extends over 15 amino acids. The germline CDR1 and CDR2 sequences are SGHRS and YFSETQ. V lost 5 bases to trimming and J lost 2 bases; unmatched junction nucleotides: 6. The CDR3 nucleotides read TGCGCCAGCAGAAACGGACAGGGCGCCTACAATGAGCAGTTCTTC. Protein product: CASRNGQGAYNEQFF.

This sequence joins TRBV18 and TRBJ1-2; 9 nucleotides align to TRBD1. V lost 3 bases, J lost 2 bases, and 1 base stayed unmatched. CDR1 is KGHSH and CDR2 is LQKENI in the germline V gene. This CDR3 has 14 residues. The DNA for the CDR3 is TGTGCCAGCTCACCGGGACAGGGAAACTATGGCTACACCTTC. Its translation is CASSPGQGNYGYTF.

The chain combines TRBV19 with TRBJ2-7; 10 bases are a match to TRBD2. J lost 3 bases, V lost 4 bases, and 3 bases had no gene match. The germline CDR1 and CDR2 sequences are LNHDA and SQIVND (reference sequence). The CDR3 covers 14 residues. For the CDR3, the DNA is TGTGCCAGTAGTACTAGCGGGAGTAACTACGAGCAGTACTTC. Translated, it gives CASSTSGSNYEQYF.

The CDR3 DNA reads as TGTGCTAGTGGTTTTAGCGGGTCTCGGAGTGGCTACACCTTC. Protein: CASGFSGSRSGYTF. The chain uses TRBV12-5 and TRBJ1-2; D is uncertain. The CDR3 spans 14 residues. Between the trimmed V and J ends, which lost 3 bases and 7 bases, there was a span of 15 bases. The germline V gene has CDR1 LGHNT and CDR2 FRNRAP.

This clone was seen only a few times. This rearrangement joins TRBV6-4 to TRBJ2-3; 10 nucleotides align to TRBD2. This CDR3 spans 16 amino acids. Trimming cost V 0 bases and J 0 bases; bases outside gene matches: 0. Looked up from germline, CDR1 is MRHNA and CDR2 is SNTAGT. CDR3: CASSDSTSGSTDTQYF. CDR3 coding DNA: TGTGCCAGCAGTGACTCGACTAGCGGGAGCACAGATACGCAGTATTTT.

This chain connects TRBV4-2 to TRBJ2-7, with 8 bases matching TRBD2. CDR3 length: 16 residues. In germline, CDR1 is LGHNA, CDR2 YNFKEQ. V trimming: 2 bases; J trimming: 2 bases; junction bases outside the gene matches: 8. CDR3 coding DNA: TGTGCCAGCAGCCAAACCGGGACTAGTAAGGCCTACGAGCAGTACTTC. Translation: CASSQTGTSKAYEQYF.

The rearrangement uses TRBV30 and TRBJ1-2; 11 bases align to TRBD1. The CDR3 spans 16 residues. Trimming cost V 2 bases and J 8 bases; bases outside gene matches: 13. CDR1 is GTSNPN, CDR2 SVGIG, per germline (reference sequence). The CDR3 DNA reads TGTGCCTGGAGTCCTCCTCCTCGGACAGGGGGCGGGGGCTACACCTTC. This encodes CAWSPPPRTGGGGYTF.